Following are 26 T cell receptor beta chains from one sample sequenced in a study of regulatory T cells in long-lasting Graves disease. The sample's time point: persistent/refractory GD, antithyroid drugs over 5 years with positive TRAb. The TCR library was made from RNA that had been extracted from PBMCs in TRIzol. With iRepertoire HTBI primers and Arm-PCR of CDR3 regions, TCR beta libraries were built. Using its own MiXCR run on the multiplex PCR reads, TCRdb lists one record per CDR3 protein. The top ten clones hold 7% to 9.5% of a sample with roughly 470,000 distinct CDR3 sequences, 20% to 25% of them seen once. This material consisted of peripheral blood mononuclear cells (PBMCs), taken when the disease was refractory, from a patient treated with antithyroid drugs. The receptors originated from a female donor with Graves disease.

The gene calls are TRBV19 and TRBJ2-7; D is unresolved. The CDR3 is 15 amino acids. Trimming shortened V by 4 bases and J by 0 bases, and 13 bases separated the two germline ends. Germline CDR1 and CDR2: LNHDA and SQIVND (reference sequence). CDR3 region: CASSSSPYSSYEQYF. CDR3 DNA: TGTGCCAGTAGTAGTTCTCCCTACAGCTCCTACGAGCAGTACTTC.

There are many counts of this clonotype. The CDR3 is CSASGPASYEQYF. CDR3 nucleotides: TGCAGTGCTAGCGGGCCTGCTTCCTACGAGCAGTACTTC. This chain uses TRBV20-1 with TRBJ2-7; no definite D call. The germline V and J ends were trimmed by 3 bases and 1 base, with 10 bases remaining between them. Germline-derived CDR1 and CDR2 are DFQATT and SNEGSKA (reference sequence). This CDR3 has 13 residues.

This clonotype was recorded many times. CDR3 region: CASSPRGMGGYTF. The CDR3 nucleotides read TGTGCCAGCAGCCCCAGGGGGATGGGAGGCTACACCTTC. The V gene is TRBV28, the J gene TRBJ1-2; 7 positions agree with TRBD1. With 6 bases clipped from V and 8 bases from J, the junction kept 9 bases outside the gene matches. This CDR3 is built from 13 residues. In germline, CDR1 is MDHEN, CDR2 SYDVKM.

This clonotype was recorded many times. At one of its ends the junction is not consistent with the germline gene, which may arise from a read error. V is TRBV5-1 and J is TRBJ2-7; 10 nucleotides line up with TRBD1. The CDR3 is 14 residues long. Germline assignment: CDR1 SGHRS and CDR2 YFSETQ. In DNA, the CDR3 is TGTGCCAGCAGTTCCGGGACAGGGGCCTACGAGCAGTACTTC. It translates to CASSSGTGAYEQYF.

The V gene is TRBV13, the J gene TRBJ1-1; D is undetermined. The germline CDR1 and CDR2 sequences are PRHDT and FYEKMQ (reference sequence). The CDR3 runs 12 residues. V lost 8 bases, J lost 4 bases, and 11 bases lay in between. The CDR3 loop is CASGRVLTEAFF. DNA for the CDR3: TGTGCCAGCGGACGGGTGCTCACTGAAGCTTTCTTT.

This clonotype came up many times. The chain employs TRBV3-1 and TRBJ2-4; 7 nucleotides match TRBD2. Trimming cost V 3 bases and J 7 bases; bases outside gene matches: 3. CDR1 and CDR2 (germline): LGHDT, YNNKEL (reference sequence). This CDR3 is built from 13 residues. The CDR3 nucleotides read TGTGCCAGCAGCCAGGGAGGGAGCAACATTCAGTACTTC. Protein product: CASSQGGSNIQYF. Full variable domain (rest looked up from reference TRBV3-1 and TRBJ2-4): DTAVSQTPKYLVTQMGNDKSIKCEQNLGHDTMYWYKQDSKKFLKIMFSYNNKELIINETVPNRFSPKSPDKAHLNLHINSLELGDSAVYFCASSQGGSNIQYFGAGTRLSVL.

This clonotype was seen a handful of times. The chain recombines TRBV4-1 with TRBJ2-1, with 9 bases lining up with TRBD2. CDR3 size: 16 residues. The V gene's germline CDR1 is MGHRA and CDR2 YSYEKL. V gave up 1 base and J gave up 8 bases; unmatched junction bases: 9. CDR3: CASSQGGGRAKYEQFF. CDR3 DNA sequence: TGCGCCAGCAGCCAAGGGGGCGGGAGGGCTAAGTATGAGCAGTTCTTC.

J is TRBJ2-7 and V is TRBV30; D tentatively fits TRBD1 or TRBD2 (5 bases each). The CDR3 consists of 15 residues. CDR1 is GTSNPN, CDR2 SVGIG, per germline (reference sequence). Between the trimmed V and J ends, which lost 0 bases and 4 bases, there was a span of 16 bases. CDR3: CAWSVREGVGYEQYF. The DNA of the CDR3 is TGTGCCTGGAGTGTACGGGAAGGGGTGGGTTACGAGCAGTACTTC.

V and J are TRBV27 and TRBJ2-3; 12 bases line up with TRBD2. The CDR3 covers 18 residues. The germline gives CDR1 MNHEY, CDR2 SMNVEV (reference sequence). The V segment lost 2 bases and the J segment 5 bases; nucleotides outside the gene matches: 11. In DNA form, the CDR3 reads TGTGCCAGCAGTTTACTCCTAGCGGGAGGGTATCTTATAGATACGCAGTATTTT. It translates to CASSLLLAGGYLIDTQYF.

In its sample, this clonotype was seen a few times. A read error may explain this, as a much larger clone is one base away. This chain connects TRBV7-3 to TRBJ2-7; 7 bases match TRBD1. The germline V gene encodes CDR1 SGHTA and CDR2 FQGTGA. V shed 1 base and J 9 bases; nucleotides not matched to a gene: 18. The CDR3 has 17 amino acids. CDR3 region: CASSLKEVGDSPWGQYF. The CDR3 DNA reads TGTGCCAGCAGCTTAAAGGAGGTGGGGGACAGCCCGTGGGGGCAGTACTTC.

The J gene is TRBJ2-7, the V gene TRBV7-4; D might be TRBD2 (6 bases). The CDR3 covers 14 residues. V dropped 4 bases and J dropped 6 bases, with 16 bases sitting between them. The germline V gene encodes CDR1 SGHVT and CDR2 SQSDAQ. The CDR3 here is CASSSGGGSSEQYF. The CDR3 nucleotides read TGTGCCAGCAGCTCCGGTGGGGGGTCGAGCGAGCAGTACTTC.

V and J are TRBV29-1 and TRBJ2-1, with no clear D. CDR3 length equals 11 residues. Germline values: CDR1 SQVTM, CDR2 ANQGSEA. Trimming pared 8 bases from V and 8 bases from J, leaving 13 bases between. CDR3 in amino acids: CSQRLGYEQFF. As DNA, the CDR3 is TGCAGCCAACGGCTAGGGTATGAGCAGTTCTTC.

This clonotype was seen only a few times. This chain joins TRBV20-1 and TRBJ2-7, with 13 bases aligning to TRBD2. Trimming removed 5 bases from V and 3 bases from J; junction bases left unmatched: 10. The germline V gene encodes CDR1 DFQATT and CDR2 SNEGSKA (reference sequence). This CDR3 is 16 amino acids long. This CDR3 is CSAPWTSGSSFYEQYF. The DNA of the CDR3 is TGCAGTGCTCCATGGACTAGCGGGAGTTCATTCTACGAGCAGTACTTC.

This clonotype has a handful of counts. V and J are TRBV4-1 and TRBJ1-5; no firm D call. The V gene's germline CDR1 is MGHRA and CDR2 YSYEKL. V was shortened by 0 bases and J by 3 bases, with 6 bases between the two germline ends. This CDR3 has 14 amino acids. The CDR3 spells CASSQDVINQPQHF. The CDR3 DNA sequence: TGCGCCAGCAGCCAAGATGTCATCAATCAGCCCCAGCATTTT.

The sample holds many counts of this clonotype. This chain uses TRBV7-2 with TRBJ2-2; no firm D call. Deletions cut 5 bases from V and 4 bases from J, with 17 bases between. Germline V CDR1 and CDR2: SGHTA, FQGNSA. The CDR3 loop spans 16 amino acids. The CDR3 reads CASSARSQPFTGELFF. The CDR3, as DNA: TGTGCCAGCAGCGCCCGGAGCCAGCCATTCACCGGGGAGCTGTTTTTT. Using reference TRBV7-2 and TRBJ2-2 for the parts outside the CDR3, the full variable domain is GAGVSQSPSNKVTEKGKDVELRCDPISGHTALYWYRQSLGQGLEFLIYFQGNSAPDKSGLPSDRFSAERTGGSVSTLTIQRTQQEDSAVYLCASSARSQPFTGELFFGEGSRLTVL.

This clonotype showed up many times. The rearrangement uses TRBV7-3 and TRBJ1-2; 10 nucleotides line up with TRBD1. J was trimmed by 5 bases and V by 3 bases; bases with no gene match: 3. The V gene's germline CDR1 is SGHTA and CDR2 FQGTGA. CDR3 length: 14 amino acids. CDR3 DNA: TGTGCCAGCAGCTTCGGACAGGGGGTATATGGCTACACCTTC. This gives the protein CASSFGQGVYGYTF.

This clonotype was counted ten times or more. The chain joins TRBV6-5 to TRBJ2-7; 10 nucleotides agree with TRBD2. There are 16 residues in the CDR3. The germline gives CDR1 MNHEY, CDR2 SVGAGI. The V segment lost 2 bases and the J segment 5 bases; nucleotides outside the gene matches: 9. As DNA, the CDR3 is TGTGCCAGCAGTTACACCCCGGCTAGCGGGAGCCACGAGCAGTACTTC. Translation: CASSYTPASGSHEQYF.

This clonotype was seen a few times. The rearrangement uses TRBV10-3 and TRBJ2-2; 8 bases align to TRBD2. V gave up 10 bases and J gave up 4 bases; unmatched junction bases: 8. This CDR3 spans 14 amino acids. Germline-derived CDR1 and CDR2 are ENHRY and SYGVKD. The CDR3 DNA is TGTGCCAGCACTCTAGCGGGTCCCACCGGGGAGCTGTTTTTT. Protein product: CASTLAGPTGELFF.

This clonotype was observed a handful of times. The CDR3 here is CASSLDRGREQYF. The CDR3 DNA sequence: TGTGCCAGCAGCCTAGACAGGGGGCGCGAGCAGTACTTC. The rearrangement links TRBV7-2 to TRBJ2-7, with 10 bases fitting TRBD1. CDR1 is SGHTA and CDR2 is FQGNSA in the germline V gene. J lost 6 bases, V lost 5 bases, and 4 bases had no gene match. The CDR3 has 13 amino acids.

This clonotype showed up just a few times. The V gene is TRBV3-1, the J gene TRBJ2-7; D not resolved. From germline, CDR1 is LGHDT and CDR2 YNNKEL (reference sequence). CDR3 length equals 16 residues. Deletions cut 1 base from V and 0 bases from J, with 13 bases between. CDR3 in DNA: TGTGCCAGCAGCCAAGGGGCAAGATTTAACTCCTACGAGCAGTACTTC. It codes for CASSQGARFNSYEQYF.

This clonotype was picked up many times. DNA for the CDR3: TGTGCCAGCAGTGAAGCTAGATTTACCCGATCCCTGAACACTGAAGCTTTCTTT. Translated, it gives CASSEARFTRSLNTEAFF. The rearrangement links TRBV2 to TRBJ1-1; D gene unclear. V shed 0 bases and J shed 0 bases, with 17 bases lying between them. Germline CDR1 and CDR2: SNHLY and FYNNEI. This CDR3 is 18 amino acids long.

The chain links TRBV6-2 or TRBV6-3 to TRBJ2-7; 9 nucleotides match TRBD2. The CDR3 loop spans 16 amino acids. The J segment lost 3 bases and the V segment lost 6 bases, leaving 12 bases of the junction unmatched. Germline-derived CDR1 and CDR2 are MNHEY and SVGEGT. CDR3 DNA sequence: TGTGCCAGCAGCCCCAAAACTCCGACTAGCGGCTACGAGCAGTACTTC. As protein: CASSPKTPTSGYEQYF.

This clonotype showed up just a few times. A clone one base away is much larger, so this may be a read error. The V and J genes are TRBV6-1 and TRBJ1-3, with D tentatively TRBD1 (6 bases). Germline V gene lookup returns CDR1 MNHNS and CDR2 SASEGT. V lost 5 bases to trimming and J lost 0 bases, with 8 bases between them. The CDR3 totals 14 residues. The CDR3 loop reads CASSRQDSGNTIYF. DNA for the CDR3: TGTGCCAGCAGTCGACAGGACTCTGGAAACACCATATATTTT.

This clonotype was seen ten or more times. The rearrangement links TRBV6-5 to TRBJ2-5; D call uncertain. This CDR3 comprises 13 residues. The germline V gene encodes CDR1 MNHEY and CDR2 SVGAGI. The V gene lost 4 bases and the J gene lost 0 bases, with 6 bases spanning the gap. CDR3 region: CASSFGNQETQYF. As DNA, the CDR3 is TGTGCCAGCAGTTTCGGCAACCAAGAGACCCAGTACTTC.

This clonotype was counted at least ten times. J is TRBJ1-5 and V is TRBV12-3 or TRBV12-4; no reliable D call. The CDR3 spans 15 residues. Trimming cost V 1 base and J 5 bases, with 12 bases left between them. The CDR3 nucleotides read TGTGCCAGCAGTTTAGAAGGTCCCGGCGATCAGCCCCAGCATTTT. Translation: CASSLEGPGDQPQHF.

In this sample, this clonotype turned up many times. V usage is TRBV7-6 and J usage is TRBJ2-5; TRBD2 is a possible D gene (5 bases). Trimming left V 3 bases short and J 2 bases short, with 13 bases between. The CDR3 consists of 15 residues. CDR1 is SGHVS, CDR2 FNYEAQ, per germline. For the CDR3, the DNA is TGTGCCAGCAGCTTGTTAGCGAGTAGGCAAGAGACCCAGTACTTC. Its translation: CASSLLASRQETQYF.